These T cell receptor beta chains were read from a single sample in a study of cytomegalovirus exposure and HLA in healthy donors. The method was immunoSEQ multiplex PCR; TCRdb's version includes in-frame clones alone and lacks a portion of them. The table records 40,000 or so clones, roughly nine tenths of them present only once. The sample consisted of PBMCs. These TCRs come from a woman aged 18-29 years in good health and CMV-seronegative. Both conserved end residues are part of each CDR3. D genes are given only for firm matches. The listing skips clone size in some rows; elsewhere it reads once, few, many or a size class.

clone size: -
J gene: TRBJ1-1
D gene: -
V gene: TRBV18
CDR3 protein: CASSPISSRGNTEAFF
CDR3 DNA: TGTGCCAGCTCACCAATTAGCTCTCGCGGAAACACTGAAGCTTTCTTT

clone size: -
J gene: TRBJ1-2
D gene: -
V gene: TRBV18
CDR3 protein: CASSPERGLFNYGYTF
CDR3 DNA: TGTGCCAGCTCACCAGAGAGGGGACTCTTTAACTATGGCTACACCTTC

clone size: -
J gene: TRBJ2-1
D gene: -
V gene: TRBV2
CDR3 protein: CASSEVSVYGQFF
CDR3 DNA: TGTGCCAGCAGTGAAGTATCGGTTTATGGGCAGTTCTTC

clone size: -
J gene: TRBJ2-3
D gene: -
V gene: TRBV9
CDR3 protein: CASSSQRLARWTDTQYF
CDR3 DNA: TGTGCCAGCAGCTCTCAGCGGCTAGCACGGTGGACAGATACGCAGTATTTT

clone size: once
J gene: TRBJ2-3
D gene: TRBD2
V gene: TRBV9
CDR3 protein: CASSVAPAGSGVLDTQYF
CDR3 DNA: TGTGCCAGCAGCGTAGCCCCGGCGGGTAGCGGGGTACTGGATACGCAGTATTTT

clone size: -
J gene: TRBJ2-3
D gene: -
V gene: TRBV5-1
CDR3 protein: CASSLGTVVDTQYF
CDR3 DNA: TGCGCCAGCAGCTTGGGGACAGTTGTCGATACGCAGTATTTT

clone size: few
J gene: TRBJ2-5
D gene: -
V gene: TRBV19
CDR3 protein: CASTRAGEVETQYF
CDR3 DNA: TGTGCCAGTACCCGTGCCGGGGAAGTGGAGACCCAGTACTTC

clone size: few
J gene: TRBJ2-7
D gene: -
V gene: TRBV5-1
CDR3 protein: CASSAQQGYEQYF
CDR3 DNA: TGCGCCAGCAGCGCGCAACAGGGATACGAGCAGTACTTC

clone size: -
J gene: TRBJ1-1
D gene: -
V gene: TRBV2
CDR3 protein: CASEGGWNTEAFF
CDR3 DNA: TGTGCCAGCGAGGGTGGTTGGAACACTGAAGCTTTCTTT

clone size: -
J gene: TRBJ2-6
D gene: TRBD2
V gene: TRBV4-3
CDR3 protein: CASSQGGSGTGANVLTF
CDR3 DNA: TGCGCCAGCAGCCAAGGAGGGAGCGGGACTGGGGCCAACGTCCTGACTTTC

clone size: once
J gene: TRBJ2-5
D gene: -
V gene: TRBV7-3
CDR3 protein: CASSFFGRQGTQYF
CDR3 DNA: TGTGCCAGCAGCTTTTTTGGCAGACAAGGGACCCAGTACTTC

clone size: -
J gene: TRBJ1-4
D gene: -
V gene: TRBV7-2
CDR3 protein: CASSRTDATNEKLFF
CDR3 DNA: TGTGCCAGCAGCCGGACTGATGCAACTAATGAAAAACTGTTTTTT

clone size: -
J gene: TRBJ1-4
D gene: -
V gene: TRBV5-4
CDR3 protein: CASRAARSGEKLFF
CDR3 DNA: TGTGCCAGCAGAGCGGCCCGGTCGGGCGAAAAACTGTTTTTT

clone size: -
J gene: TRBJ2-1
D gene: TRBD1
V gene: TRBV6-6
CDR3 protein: CASSSPDRSSYNEQFF
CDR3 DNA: TGTGCCAGCAGTTCGCCGGACAGGAGCTCCTACAATGAGCAGTTCTTC

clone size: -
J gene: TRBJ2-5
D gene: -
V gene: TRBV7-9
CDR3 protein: CSSSHGRLQETQYF
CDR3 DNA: TGTTCCAGCAGCCATGGGAGACTCCAAGAGACCCAGTACTTC

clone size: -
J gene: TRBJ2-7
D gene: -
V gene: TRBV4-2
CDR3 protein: CASSQVLTREQYF
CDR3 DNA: TGTGCCAGCAGCCAAGTCTTGACTCGAGAGCAGTACTTC

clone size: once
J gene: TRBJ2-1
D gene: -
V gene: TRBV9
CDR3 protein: CASSGHLSSYNEQFF
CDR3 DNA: TGTGCCAGCAGCGGACACCTAAGCTCCTACAATGAGCAGTTCTTC

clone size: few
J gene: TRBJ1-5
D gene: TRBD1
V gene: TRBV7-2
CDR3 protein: CASGRTGLNQPQHF
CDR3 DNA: TGTGCCAGCGGGCGGACAGGACTCAATCAGCCCCAGCATTTT

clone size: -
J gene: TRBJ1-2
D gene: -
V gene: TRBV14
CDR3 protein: CASSQALGGGGYTF
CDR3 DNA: TGTGCCAGCAGCCAAGCCCTCGGGGGGGGAGGCTACACCTTC

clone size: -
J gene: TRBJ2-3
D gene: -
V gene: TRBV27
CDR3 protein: CASSSRGVGFTDTQYF
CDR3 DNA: TGTGCCAGCAGTTCCCGCGGTGTCGGATTCACAGATACGCAGTATTTT

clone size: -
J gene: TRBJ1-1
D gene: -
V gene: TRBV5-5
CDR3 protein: CASSWTQGREAFF
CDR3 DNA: TGTGCCAGCAGCTGGACCCAGGGCAGGGAAGCTTTCTTT

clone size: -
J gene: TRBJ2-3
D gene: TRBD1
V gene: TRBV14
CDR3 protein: CASSQDISSRGGSTDTQYF
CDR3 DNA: TGTGCCAGCAGCCAAGATATATCGAGTCGAGGGGGCAGCACAGATACGCAGTATTTT

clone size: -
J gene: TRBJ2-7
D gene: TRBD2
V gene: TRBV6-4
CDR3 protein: CASSPSAGGGYEQYF
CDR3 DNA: TGTGCCAGCAGTCCCTCGGCGGGAGGGGGGTACGAGCAGTACTTC

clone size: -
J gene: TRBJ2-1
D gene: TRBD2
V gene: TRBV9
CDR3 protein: CASSVLAGVEQFF
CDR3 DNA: TGTGCCAGCAGCGTCCTAGCGGGAGTTGAGCAGTTCTTC

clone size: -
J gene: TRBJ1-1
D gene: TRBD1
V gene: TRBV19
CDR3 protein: CASSAGQGYSPLAANTEAFF
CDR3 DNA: TGTGCCAGTAGTGCGGGACAGGGGTACTCCCCCCTCGCCGCGAACACTGAAGCTTTCTTT

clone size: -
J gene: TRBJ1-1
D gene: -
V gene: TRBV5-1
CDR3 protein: CASSALGGNTEAFF
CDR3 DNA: TGCGCCAGCAGCGCTCTAGGGGGGAACACTGAAGCTTTCTTT

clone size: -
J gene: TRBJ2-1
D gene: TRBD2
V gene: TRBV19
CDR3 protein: CASSMSGTSGNEQFF
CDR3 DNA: TGTGCCAGTAGTATGTCCGGGACTAGTGGCAATGAGCAGTTCTTC

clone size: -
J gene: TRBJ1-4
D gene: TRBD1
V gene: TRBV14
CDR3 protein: CASSLRQGVEKLFF
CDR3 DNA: TGTGCCAGCAGCTTGCGACAGGGAGTAGAAAAACTGTTTTTT

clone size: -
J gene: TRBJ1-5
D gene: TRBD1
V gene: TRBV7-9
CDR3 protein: CASSSATGVLGNQPQHF
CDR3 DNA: TGTGCCAGCAGCTCAGCGACAGGGGTTTTGGGCAATCAGCCCCAGCATTTT

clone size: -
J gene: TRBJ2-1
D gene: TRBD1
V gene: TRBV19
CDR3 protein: CASRPGQGAVEQFF
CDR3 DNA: TGTGCCAGTAGACCGGGACAGGGGGCGGTTGAGCAGTTCTTC

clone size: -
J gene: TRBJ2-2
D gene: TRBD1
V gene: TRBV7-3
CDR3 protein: CASSLNQGAGELFF
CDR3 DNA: TGTGCCAGCAGCTTAAACCAGGGGGCCGGGGAGCTGTTTTTT

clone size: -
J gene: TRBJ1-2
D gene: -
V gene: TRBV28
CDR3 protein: CASSPTSANYGYTF
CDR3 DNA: TGTGCCAGCAGTCCCACATCAGCTAACTATGGCTACACCTTC

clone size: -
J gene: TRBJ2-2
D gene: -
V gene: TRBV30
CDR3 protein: CAWSPTWGGIMAGELFF
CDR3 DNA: TGTGCCTGGAGTCCGACTTGGGGCGGGATAATGGCCGGGGAGCTGTTTTTT

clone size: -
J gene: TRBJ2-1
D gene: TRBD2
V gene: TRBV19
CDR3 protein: CASSGLANEQFF
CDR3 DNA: TGTGCCAGTAGTGGACTAGCCAATGAGCAGTTCTTC

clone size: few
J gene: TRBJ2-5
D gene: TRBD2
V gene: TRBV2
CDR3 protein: CASSEREGQETQYF
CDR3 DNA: TGTGCCAGCAGTGAGCGGGAGGGCCAAGAGACCCAGTACTTC

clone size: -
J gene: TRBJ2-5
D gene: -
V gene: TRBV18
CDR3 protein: CASSPNPTVKETQYF
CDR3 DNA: TGTGCCAGCTCACCAAATCCGACAGTAAAAGAGACCCAGTACTTC

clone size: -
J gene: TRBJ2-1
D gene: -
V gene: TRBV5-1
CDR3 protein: CASSFGGRGYNEQFF
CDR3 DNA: TGCGCCAGCAGCTTTGGAGGGAGGGGGTACAATGAGCAGTTCTTC

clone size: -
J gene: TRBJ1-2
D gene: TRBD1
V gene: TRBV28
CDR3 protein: CASSLGTGEGYTF
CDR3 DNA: TGTGCCAGCAGTTTAGGTACAGGGGAAGGCTACACCTTC

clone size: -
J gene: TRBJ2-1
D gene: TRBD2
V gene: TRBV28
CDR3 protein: CASTPPGTSGARDEQFF
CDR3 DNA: TGTGCCAGCACACCGCCCGGGACTAGCGGAGCTAGGGATGAGCAGTTCTTC

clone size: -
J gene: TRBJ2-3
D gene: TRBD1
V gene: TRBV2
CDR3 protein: CASSPRDRVLADTQYF
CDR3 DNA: TGTGCCAGCAGTCCCCGAGACAGGGTTTTAGCAGATACGCAGTATTTT

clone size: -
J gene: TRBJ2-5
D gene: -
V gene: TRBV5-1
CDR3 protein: CASSLRIIQAGETQYF
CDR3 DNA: TGCGCCAGCAGCTTGCGAATAATCCAGGCAGGAGAGACCCAGTACTTC

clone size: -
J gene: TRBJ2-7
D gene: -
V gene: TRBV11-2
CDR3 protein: CASSSGLPYEQYF
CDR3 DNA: TGTGCCAGCAGCTCGGGACTCCCCTACGAGCAGTACTTC

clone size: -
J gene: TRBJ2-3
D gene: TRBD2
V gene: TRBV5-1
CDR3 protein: CASSFNGLAGDTQYF
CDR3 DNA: TGCGCCAGCAGCTTCAACGGACTAGCGGGGGATACGCAGTATTTT

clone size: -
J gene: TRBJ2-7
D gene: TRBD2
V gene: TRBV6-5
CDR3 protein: CASSPSGSSYEQYF
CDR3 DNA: TGTGCCAGCAGTCCTAGCGGGAGCTCCTACGAGCAGTACTTC